This T cell receptor (beta chain) originates from a study of cytomegalovirus exposure and HLA in healthy donors. Study background: Across 300 to 400 genotyped donors, about 86% landed in the Caucasian-associated ancestry cluster. General study results and limits: The investigators catalogued under 200 TCR beta chains as cytomegalovirus-associated.

The primer mix had 60 Vbeta and 13 Jbeta primers. Assay: immunoSEQ multiplex PCR; the TCRdb copy retains only in-frame clones and omits some. The table includes about 63,000 clones, more than 70% detected once. The CDR3 runs to 13 residues. After removal of 9 bases from V and 6 bases from J, the junction contained 8 bases not matched to a gene. Germline V gene lookup returns CDR1 LNHDA and CDR2 SQIVND (reference sequence). A word on this clone: Its specificity is not known.

The sequence derives from a man aged 45 to 65 in good health and CMV-seropositive. The V call is TRBV19, the J call TRBJ1-1; 9 positions agree with TRBD1. Input material: PBMCs. CDR3 region: CASGTGRTAEAFF. DNA of the CDR3: TGTGCCAGCGGGACAGGGCGGACGGCTGAAGCTTTCTTT. The entire variable domain, with the rest obtained from reference TRBV19 and TRBJ1-1, is as follows: DGGITQSPKYLFRKEGQNVTLSCEQNLNHDAMYWYRQDPGQGLRLIYYSQIVNDFQKGDIAEGYSVSREKKESFPLTVTSAQKNPTAFYLCASGTGRTAEAFFGQGTRLTVV.